Listed below are T cell receptor beta chains from one sample, sequenced in a study of T cells after yellow fever vaccination. TCRdb recomputed calls from the 5' RACE reads with MiXCR, one row per CDR3 protein. The table shows some 320,000 distinct CDR3 sequences, with 3.5% to 5% occurring only once. The specimen comprised PBMCs, sampled 15 days after the yellow fever booster vaccination. Every receptor here comes from a man younger than 30 who received the YFV17D yellow fever vaccine. CDR3s include the opening cysteine and the closing phenylalanine or tryptophan. D genes are given only for firm matches. Some rows mark clone size as missing; the rest say once, few, many or name a class of expanded clone.

size	D	V	J	CDR3	DNA
few	-	TRBV12-3/TRBV12-4	TRBJ1-2	CASSLDSDYGYTF	TGTGCCAGCAGTTTGGACAGCGACTATGGCTACACCTTC
many	-	TRBV25-1	TRBJ1-1	CASSENTEAFF	TGTGCCAGCAGTGAGAACACTGAAGCTTTCTTT
-	-	TRBV7-7	TRBJ2-3	CASSPFSVGAYTDTQYF	TGTGCTAGCAGCCCATTTTCGGTGGGGGCCTACACAGATACGCAGTATTTT
many	-	TRBV5-5	TRBJ2-1	CASSSLRGGLNEQFF	TGTGCCAGCAGCAGCTTGCGTGGGGGGCTCAATGAGCAGTTCTTC
-	-	TRBV29-1	TRBJ2-3	CSYRGAPGAANTQYF	TGCAGTTACCGGGGGGCCCCCGGGGCCGCAAATACGCAGTATTTT
few	-	TRBV10-3	TRBJ2-3	CAISGTYTDTQYF	TGTGCCATCAGTGGGACATACACAGATACGCAGTATTTT
-	-	TRBV18	TRBJ1-2	CASGQADGYTF	TGTGCCAGTGGGCAGGCGGATGGCTACACCTTC
few	-	TRBV6-5	TRBJ1-1	CASRYRAGAEAFF	TGTGCCAGCCGTTACAGGGCTGGGGCTGAAGCTTTCTTT
-	-	TRBV10-3	TRBJ2-5	CAISYRENQETQYF	TGTGCCATCAGCTACAGGGAGAACCAGGAGACCCAGTACTTC
-	TRBD1	TRBV6-5	TRBJ1-1	CASSYSTGTGSAEAFF	TGTGCCAGCAGTTACTCGACAGGGACAGGGAGCGCTGAAGCTTTCTTT
-	-	TRBV9	TRBJ2-3	CASSVVVTDTQYF	TGTGCCAGCAGCGTAGTGGTGACAGATACGCAGTATTTT
many	-	TRBV27	TRBJ2-7	CASSFLIGGSYEQYF	TGTGCCAGCAGTTTTTTGATAGGGGGGTCCTACGAGCAGTACTTC
few	-	TRBV5-1	TRBJ2-2	CASSLALGTITGELFF	TGCGCCAGCAGCTTGGCCTTAGGGACAATCACCGGGGAGCTGTTTTTT
few	-	TRBV6-5	TRBJ1-6	CASSFAGSYNSPLHF	TGTGCCAGCAGTTTCGCTGGCTCCTATAATTCACCCCTCCACTTT
-	-	TRBV7-2	TRBJ2-5	CASSPSGWREETQYF	TGTGCCAGCAGCCCAAGCGGGTGGCGAGAGGAGACCCAGTACTTC
few	-	TRBV27	TRBJ1-6	CASSLRRPEGNSPLHF	TGTGCCAGCAGTCTACGTCGGCCCGAGGGGAATTCACCCCTCCACTTT
many	TRBD1	TRBV7-9	TRBJ1-2	CASSQLQGQVSGYTF	TGTGCCAGCAGCCAACTCCAGGGACAGGTGTCTGGCTACACCTTC
-	-	TRBV12-3/TRBV12-4	TRBJ2-5	CASSFRKSRTQYF	TGTGCCAGCAGTTTTCGGAAATCGCGGACCCAGTACTTC
-	TRBD2	TRBV6-5	TRBJ2-3	CASSRAGALGTDTQYF	TGTGCCAGCAGCCGAGCGGGGGCCCTGGGGACAGATACGCAGTATTTT
many	-	TRBV5-1	TRBJ2-3	CASSFRFQGTPVADTQYF	TGCGCCAGCAGCTTTCGGTTTCAAGGGACCCCCGTGGCAGATACGCAGTATTTT
-	-	TRBV9	TRBJ2-1	CASSPQGGAYNEQFF	TGTGCCAGCAGCCCCCAGGGGGGCGCCTACAATGAGCAGTTCTTC
-	-	TRBV5-4	TRBJ1-1	CASSLAGGDEAFF	TGTGCCAGCAGCTTGGCCGGAGGGGATGAAGCTTTCTTT
many	-	TRBV5-1	TRBJ2-3	CASGRERTDTQYF	TGCGCCAGCGGCAGGGAGAGGACAGATACGCAGTATTTT
few	-	TRBV12-5	TRBJ2-3	CASGLIGATDTQYF	TGTGCTAGTGGTTTAATAGGTGCCACAGATACGCAGTATTTT
many	TRBD2	TRBV7-9	TRBJ2-1	CASSLLGRGGPDEQFF	TGTGCCAGCAGCTTATTGGGGCGGGGGGGCCCCGATGAGCAGTTCTTC
many	TRBD1	TRBV10-3	TRBJ1-1	CAISGQGESEAFF	TGTGCCATCAGCGGACAGGGAGAATCTGAAGCTTTCTTT
-	-	TRBV19	TRBJ1-2	CASSIEDTEIYGYTF	TGTGCCAGTAGTATAGAGGACACGGAGATCTATGGCTACACCTTC
many	-	TRBV7-2	TRBJ2-3	CASSLTEVADTQYF	TGTGCCAGCAGCTTAACGGAGGTCGCAGATACGCAGTATTTT
-	-	TRBV20-1	TRBJ1-6	CSARGGGLDSPLHF	TGCAGTGCTAGAGGGGGCGGATTGGATTCACCCCTCCACTTT
few	-	TRBV12-3/TRBV12-4	TRBJ1-1	CASSFVGNTEAFF	TGTGCCAGCAGTTTTGTAGGGAACACTGAAGCTTTCTTT
-	TRBD1	TRBV10-2	TRBJ1-5	CASSGDRGQPQHF	TGCGCCAGCAGTGGGGACAGGGGTCAGCCCCAGCATTTT
-	-	TRBV12-3/TRBV12-4	TRBJ2-1	CASRKTGTLVTFDEQFF	TGTGCCAGCAGAAAGACCGGGACGTTGGTAACCTTCGATGAGCAGTTCTTC
many	-	TRBV7-9	TRBJ2-4	CASSLQGNIQYF	TGTGCCAGCAGCCTCCAGGGTAACATTCAGTACTTC
-	-	TRBV7-9	TRBJ1-2	CASSLVFRANYGYTF	TGTGCCAGCAGCTTAGTTTTCAGAGCTAACTATGGCTACACCTTC
many	-	TRBV3-1	TRBJ1-1	CASSQVGTRAFF	TGTGCCAGCAGCCAAGTCGGGACAAGAGCTTTCTTT
many	-	TRBV20-1	TRBJ2-2	CSARDGPGELFF	TGCAGTGCTCGGGACGGCCCCGGGGAGCTGTTTTTT
few	-	TRBV6-2/TRBV6-3	TRBJ2-3	CASSYAGPPRGDTQYF	TGTGCCAGCAGTTACGCCGGGCCTCCCCGAGGGGATACGCAGTATTTT
-	-	TRBV20-1	TRBJ1-5	CSARSTAQPQHF	TGCAGTGCTAGATCGACAGCCCAGCCCCAGCATTTT
few	-	TRBV20-1	TRBJ2-1	CSGGLSSYNEQFF	TGCAGTGGTGGCCTGAGCTCCTACAATGAGCAGTTCTTC
many	-	TRBV6-6	TRBJ2-6	CASSSHRVSGANVLTF	TGTGCCAGCAGTTCCCACAGGGTTTCTGGGGCCAACGTCCTGACTTTC
few	-	TRBV5-6	TRBJ1-4	CASSGNRGEKLFF	TGTGCCAGCAGCGGTAACCGGGGGGAAAAACTGTTTTTT
many	-	TRBV20-1	TRBJ1-1	CSASKLGTEAFF	TGCAGTGCTAGTAAACTGGGCACTGAAGCTTTCTTT
few	-	TRBV5-1	TRBJ2-3	CASSFQGDTQYF	TGCGCCAGCAGCTTTCAGGGAGATACGCAGTATTTT